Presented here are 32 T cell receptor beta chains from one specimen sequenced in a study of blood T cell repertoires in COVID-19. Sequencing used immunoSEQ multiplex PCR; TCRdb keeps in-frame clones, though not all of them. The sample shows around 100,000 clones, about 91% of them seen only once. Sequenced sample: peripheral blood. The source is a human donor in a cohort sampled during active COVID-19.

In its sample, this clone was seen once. CDR3 in amino acids: CASSQGQDYGYTF. The CDR3 DNA reads TGTGCCAGCAGTCAGGGACAGGATTATGGCTACACCTTC. V gene TRBV2 combines with J gene TRBJ1-2; 8 bases map to TRBD1. Germline CDR1 SNHLY, CDR2 FYNNEI. V gave up 5 bases and J gave up 5 bases; unmatched junction bases: 4. CDR3 length: 13 residues.

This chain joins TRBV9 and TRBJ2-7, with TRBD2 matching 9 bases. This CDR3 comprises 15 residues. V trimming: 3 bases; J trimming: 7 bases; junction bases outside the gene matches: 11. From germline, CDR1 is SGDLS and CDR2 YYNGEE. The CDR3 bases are TGTGCCAGCAGCGAGCCGGCGGGAGGGCCGGGGGAGCAGTACTTC. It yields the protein CASSEPAGGPGEQYF.

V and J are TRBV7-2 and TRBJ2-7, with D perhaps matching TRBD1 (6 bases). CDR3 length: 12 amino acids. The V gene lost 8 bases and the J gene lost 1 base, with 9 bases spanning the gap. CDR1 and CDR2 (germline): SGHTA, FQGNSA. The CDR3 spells CASGTRSYEQYF. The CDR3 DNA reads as TGTGCCAGCGGGACACGGTCCTACGAGCAGTACTTC.

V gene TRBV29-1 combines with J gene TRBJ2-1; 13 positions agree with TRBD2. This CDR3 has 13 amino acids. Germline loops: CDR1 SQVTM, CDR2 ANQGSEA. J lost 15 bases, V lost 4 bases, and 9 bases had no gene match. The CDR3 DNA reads TGCAGCGTTGTACTAGCGGGAGGGTTGAGTATGTTCTTC. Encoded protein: CSVVLAGGLSMFF.

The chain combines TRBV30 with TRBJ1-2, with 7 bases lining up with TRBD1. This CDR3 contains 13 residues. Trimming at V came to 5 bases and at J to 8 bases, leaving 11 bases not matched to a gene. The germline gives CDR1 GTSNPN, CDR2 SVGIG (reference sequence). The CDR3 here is CAWLNRDRGGYTF. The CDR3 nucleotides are TGTGCCTGGCTCAACCGGGACAGAGGAGGCTACACCTTC.

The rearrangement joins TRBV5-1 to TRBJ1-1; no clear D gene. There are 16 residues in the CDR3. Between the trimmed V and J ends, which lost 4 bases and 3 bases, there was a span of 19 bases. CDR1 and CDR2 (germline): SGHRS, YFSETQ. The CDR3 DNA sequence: TGCGCCAGCAGCCCCGGTCCCCGCGGGAGGGACACTGAAGCTTTCTTT. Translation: CASSPGPRGRDTEAFF.

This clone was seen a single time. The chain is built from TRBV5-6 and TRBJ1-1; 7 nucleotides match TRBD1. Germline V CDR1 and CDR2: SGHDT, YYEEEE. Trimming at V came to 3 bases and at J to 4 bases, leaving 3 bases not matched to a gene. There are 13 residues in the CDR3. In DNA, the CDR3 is TGTGCCAGCAGCTCAGGGGGGAGCACTGAAGCTTTCTTT. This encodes CASSSGGSTEAFF. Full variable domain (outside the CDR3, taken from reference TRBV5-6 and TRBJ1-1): DAGVTQSPTHLIKTRGQQVTLRCSPKSGHDTVSWYQQALGQGPQFIFQYYEEEERQRGNFPDRFSGHQFPNYSSELNVNALLLGDSALYLCASSSGGSTEAFFGQGTRLTVV.

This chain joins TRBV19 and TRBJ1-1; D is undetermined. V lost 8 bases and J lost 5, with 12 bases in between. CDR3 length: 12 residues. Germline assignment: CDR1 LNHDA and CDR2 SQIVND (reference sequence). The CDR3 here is CASFTSETEAFF. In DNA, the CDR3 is TGTGCCAGTTTTACCTCTGAGACTGAAGCTTTCTTT.

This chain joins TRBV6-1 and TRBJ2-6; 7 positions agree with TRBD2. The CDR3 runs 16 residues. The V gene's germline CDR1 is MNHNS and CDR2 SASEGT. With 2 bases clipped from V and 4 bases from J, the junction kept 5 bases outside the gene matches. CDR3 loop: CASSEIGGEGANVLTF. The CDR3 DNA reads TGTGCCAGCAGTGAAATTGGGGGGGAAGGGGCCAACGTCCTGACTTTC.

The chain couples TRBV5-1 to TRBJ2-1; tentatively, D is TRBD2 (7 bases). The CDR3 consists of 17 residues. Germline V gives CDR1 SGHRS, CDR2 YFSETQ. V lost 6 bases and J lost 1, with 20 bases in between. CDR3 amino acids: CASMRIAGGQSYNEQFF. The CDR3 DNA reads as TGCGCCAGCATGAGGATCGCCGGGGGGCAGTCCTACAATGAGCAGTTCTTC. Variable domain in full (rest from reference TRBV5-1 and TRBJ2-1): KAGVTQTPRYLIKTRGQQVTLSCSPISGHRSVSWYQQTPGQGLQFLFEYFSETQRNKGNFPGRFSGRQFSNSRSEMNVSTLELGDSALYLCASMRIAGGQSYNEQFFGPGTRLTVL.

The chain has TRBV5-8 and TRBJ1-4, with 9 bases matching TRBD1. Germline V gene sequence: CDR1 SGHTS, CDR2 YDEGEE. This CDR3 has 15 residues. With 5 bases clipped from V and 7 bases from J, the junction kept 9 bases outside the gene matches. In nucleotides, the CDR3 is TGTGCCAGCAGACAAGACAGGGGGGAGATTGAAAAACTGTTTTTT. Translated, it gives CASRQDRGEIEKLFF.

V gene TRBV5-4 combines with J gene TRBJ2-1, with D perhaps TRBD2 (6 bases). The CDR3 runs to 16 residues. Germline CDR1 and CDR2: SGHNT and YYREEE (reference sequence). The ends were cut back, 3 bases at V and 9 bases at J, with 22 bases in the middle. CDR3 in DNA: TGTGCCAGCAGCTCCACATTAGACGGGAGCAAGGCTGAGCAGTTCTTC. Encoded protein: CASSSTLDGSKAEQFF.

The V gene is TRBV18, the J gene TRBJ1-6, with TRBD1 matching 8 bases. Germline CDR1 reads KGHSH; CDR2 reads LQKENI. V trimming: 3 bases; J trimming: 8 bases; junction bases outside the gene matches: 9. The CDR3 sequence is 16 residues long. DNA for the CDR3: TGTGCCAGCTCACCCCGAGGGACAGGAGGTGATTCACCCCTCCACTTT. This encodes CASSPRGTGGDSPLHF.

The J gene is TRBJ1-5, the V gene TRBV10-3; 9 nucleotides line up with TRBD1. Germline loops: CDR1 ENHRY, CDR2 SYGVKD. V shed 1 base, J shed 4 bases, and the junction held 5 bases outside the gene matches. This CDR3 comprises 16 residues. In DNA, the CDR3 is TGTGCCATCAGTGAGTTCAAGGGGACAGGGAATCAGCCCCAGCATTTT. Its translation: CAISEFKGTGNQPQHF.

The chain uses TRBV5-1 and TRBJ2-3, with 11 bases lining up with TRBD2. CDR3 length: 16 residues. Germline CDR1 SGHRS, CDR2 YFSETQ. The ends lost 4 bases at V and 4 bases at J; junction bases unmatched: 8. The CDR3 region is CASSTYLAGGSDTQYF. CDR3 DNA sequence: TGCGCCAGCAGCACCTACCTAGCGGGAGGCTCAGATACGCAGTATTTT.

Here the CDR3 DNA reads TGTGCCAGCAGTTTAACGGGACTAGCGAAGAATGAGCAGTTCTTC. Protein product: CASSLTGLAKNEQFF. V and J are TRBV28 and TRBJ2-1; TRBD2 matches 10 bases. The V segment lost 2 bases and the J segment 7 bases; nucleotides outside the gene matches: 5. The CDR3 runs 15 residues. CDR1 and CDR2 from the germline V gene are MDHEN and SYDVKM.

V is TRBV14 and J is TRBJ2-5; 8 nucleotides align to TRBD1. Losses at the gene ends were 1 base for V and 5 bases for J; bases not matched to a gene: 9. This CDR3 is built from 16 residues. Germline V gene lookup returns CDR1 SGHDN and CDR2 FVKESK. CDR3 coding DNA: TGTGCCAGCAGCCAAGTAGGATACAGGGGGACGGAGACCCAGTACTTC. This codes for CASSQVGYRGTETQYF.

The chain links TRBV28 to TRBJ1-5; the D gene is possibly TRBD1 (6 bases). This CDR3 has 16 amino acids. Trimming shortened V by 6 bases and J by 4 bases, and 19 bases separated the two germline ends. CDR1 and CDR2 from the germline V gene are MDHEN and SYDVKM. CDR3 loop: CASSLAKTGYNQPQHF. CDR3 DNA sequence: TGTGCCAGCAGCCTGGCTAAAACAGGGTATAATCAGCCCCAGCATTTT.

CDR3 coding DNA: TGCAGCGTTGGGGATTTGGGACAGATGGACTATGGCTACACCTTC. It encodes CSVGDLGQMDYGYTF. The chain combines TRBV29-1 with TRBJ1-2; 7 nucleotides agree with TRBD1. Germline V CDR1 and CDR2: SQVTM, ANQGSEA. Trimming cost V 4 bases and J 3 bases; bases outside gene matches: 11. The CDR3 totals 15 residues.

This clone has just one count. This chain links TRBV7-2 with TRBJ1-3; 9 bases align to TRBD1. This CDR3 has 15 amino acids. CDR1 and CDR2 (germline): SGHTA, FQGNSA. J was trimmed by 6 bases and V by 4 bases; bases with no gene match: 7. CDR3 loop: CASSYPGQGENTIYF. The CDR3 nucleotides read TGTGCCAGCAGCTATCCGGGACAGGGTGAAAACACCATATATTTT.

This CDR3 reads CASRFNGGETQYF. DNA for the CDR3: TGTGCCAGCAGGTTCAATGGAGGAGAGACCCAGTACTTC. This sequence joins TRBV28 and TRBJ2-5; D is possibly TRBD2 (5 bases). Trimming left V 6 bases short and J 4 bases short, with 12 bases between. Germline values: CDR1 MDHEN, CDR2 SYDVKM. The CDR3 totals 13 residues. Filled out from reference TRBV28 and TRBJ2-5, the complete variable domain reads DVKVTQSSRYLVKRTGEKVFLECVQDMDHENMFWYRQDPGLGLRLIYFSYDVKMKEKGDIPEGYSVSREKKERFSLILESASTNQTSMYLCASRFNGGETQYFGPGTRLLVL.

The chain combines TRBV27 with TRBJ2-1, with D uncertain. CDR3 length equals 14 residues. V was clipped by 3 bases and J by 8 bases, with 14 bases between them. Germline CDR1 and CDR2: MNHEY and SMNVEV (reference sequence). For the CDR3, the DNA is TGTGCCAGCAGTTTCAAGCGTGCGTGGGATGAGCAGTTCTTC. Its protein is CASSFKRAWDEQFF.

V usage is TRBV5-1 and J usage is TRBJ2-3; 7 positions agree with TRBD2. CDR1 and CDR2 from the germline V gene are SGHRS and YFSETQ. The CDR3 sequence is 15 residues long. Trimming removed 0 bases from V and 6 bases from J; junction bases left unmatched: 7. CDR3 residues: CASSLEGAAGDTQYF. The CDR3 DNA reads TGCGCCAGCAGCTTGGAGGGTGCAGCGGGGGATACGCAGTATTTT.

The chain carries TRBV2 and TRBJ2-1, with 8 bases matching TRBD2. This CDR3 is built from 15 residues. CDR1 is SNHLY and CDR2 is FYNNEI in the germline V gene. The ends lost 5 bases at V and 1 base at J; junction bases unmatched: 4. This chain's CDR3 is CASSNIAGSYNEQFF. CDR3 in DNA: TGTGCCAGCAGTAACATAGCGGGGTCCTACAATGAGCAGTTCTTC.

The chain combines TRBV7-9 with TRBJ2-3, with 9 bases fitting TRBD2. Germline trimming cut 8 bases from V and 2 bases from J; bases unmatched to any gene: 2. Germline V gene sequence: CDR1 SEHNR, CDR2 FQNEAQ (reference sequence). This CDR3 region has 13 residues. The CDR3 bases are TGTGCCAGCGGGACTAGCCCCACAGATACGCAGTATTTT. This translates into CASGTSPTDTQYF.

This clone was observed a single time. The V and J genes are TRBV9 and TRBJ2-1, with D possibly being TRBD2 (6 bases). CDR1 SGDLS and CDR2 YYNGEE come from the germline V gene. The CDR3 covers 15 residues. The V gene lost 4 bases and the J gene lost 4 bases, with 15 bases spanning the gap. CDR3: CASSPYYGGYNEQFF. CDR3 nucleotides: TGTGCCAGCAGCCCCTACTACGGAGGGTACAATGAGCAGTTCTTC. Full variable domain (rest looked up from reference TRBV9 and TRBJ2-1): DSGVTQTPKHLITATGQRVTLRCSPRSGDLSVYWYQQSLDQGLQFLIQYYNGEERAKGNILERFSAQQFPDLHSELNLSSLELGDSALYFCASSPYYGGYNEQFFGPGTRLTVL.

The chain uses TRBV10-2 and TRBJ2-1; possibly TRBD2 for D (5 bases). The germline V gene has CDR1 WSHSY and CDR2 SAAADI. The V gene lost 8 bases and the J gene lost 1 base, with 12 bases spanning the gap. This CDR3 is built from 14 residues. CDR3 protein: CASGRASSYNEQFF. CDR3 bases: TGCGCCAGCGGGCGGGCTTCTTCCTACAATGAGCAGTTCTTC.

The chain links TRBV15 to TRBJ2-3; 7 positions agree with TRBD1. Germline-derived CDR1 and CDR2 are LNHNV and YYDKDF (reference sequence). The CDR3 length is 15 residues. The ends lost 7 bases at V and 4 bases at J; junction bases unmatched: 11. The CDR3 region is CATIEGARTADTQYF. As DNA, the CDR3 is TGTGCCACCATCGAGGGGGCGAGGACCGCAGATACGCAGTATTTT.

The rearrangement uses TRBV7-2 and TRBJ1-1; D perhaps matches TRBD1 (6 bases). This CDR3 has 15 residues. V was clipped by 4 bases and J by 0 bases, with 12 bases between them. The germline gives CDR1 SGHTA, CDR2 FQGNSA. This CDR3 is CASSSPRTVNTEAFF. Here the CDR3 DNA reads TGTGCCAGCAGCTCGCCACGGACAGTGAACACTGAAGCTTTCTTT.

CDR3 region: CASSLDHTGLEQFF. CDR3 sequence (DNA): TGTGCCAGCAGCTTAGATCATACAGGCCTAGAGCAGTTCTTC. The genes are TRBV11-2 and TRBJ2-1, with a possible D match to TRBD1 (5 bases). Trimming took 0 bases from V and 10 from J, leaving 13 bases between them. Germline CDR1 reads SGHAT; CDR2 reads FQNNGV. This CDR3 comprises 14 residues.

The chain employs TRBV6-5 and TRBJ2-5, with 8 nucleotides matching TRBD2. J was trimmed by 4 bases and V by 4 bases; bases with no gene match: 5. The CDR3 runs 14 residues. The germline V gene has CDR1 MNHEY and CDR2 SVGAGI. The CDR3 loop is CASSSGLVRETQYF. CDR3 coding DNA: TGTGCCAGCAGTTCGGGACTAGTTCGAGAGACCCAGTACTTC.

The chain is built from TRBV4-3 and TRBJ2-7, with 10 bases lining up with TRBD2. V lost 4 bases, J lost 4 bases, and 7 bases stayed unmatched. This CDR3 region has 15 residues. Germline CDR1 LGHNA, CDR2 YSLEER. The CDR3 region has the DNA TGCGCCAGCAGCCCGAGCGGGGGGGCCCGATACGAGCAGTACTTC. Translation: CASSPSGGARYEQYF.